Listed below are T cell receptor beta chains from one sample, sequenced in a study of T cells in Graves' hyperthyroidism and ophthalmopathy. TCRdb passed the multiplex PCR reads through MiXCR, listing each CDR3 protein once. Of 110,000 to 150,000 distinct CDR3 sequences listed, less than 25% are singletons. Material for sequencing was blood. Receptor source: a woman aged 50 to 60 with Graves' hyperthyroidism that later progressed to Graves' ophthalmopathy. CDR3s include the opening cysteine and the closing phenylalanine or tryptophan. The order of the fields is clone size, D gene, V gene, J gene, CDR3 protein, CDR3 DNA. The D gene is left open where the match is weak. Rows give clone size only sometimes, using once, few, many, or a class for an expanded clone.

many	.	TRBV3-1	TRBJ1-2	CASSPRTGGYTF	TGTGCCAGCAGCCCAAGAACAGGTGGCTACACCTTC
few	.	TRBV4-1	TRBJ1-2	CASSQDEGARRYGYTF	TGCGCCAGCAGCCAAGATGAAGGGGCGCGACGTTATGGCTACACCTTC
few	.	TRBV9	TRBJ2-3	CASSVDPDTQYF	TGTGCCAGCAGCGTAGATCCAGATACGCAGTATTTT
many	.	TRBV28	TRBJ2-7	CASSDTYEQYF	TGTGCCAGCAGTGACACCTACGAGCAGTACTTC
many	.	TRBV7-3	TRBJ2-2	CASSFISTGELFF	TGTGCCAGCAGCTTTATTAGTACCGGGGAGCTGTTTTTT
many	TRBD2	TRBV7-9	TRBJ2-1	CASSLTSGKYNEQFF	TGTGCCAGCAGCTTAACTAGCGGGAAGTACAATGAGCAGTTCTTC
many	.	TRBV6-1	TRBJ2-7	CASTGGRVSDEQYF	TGTGCCAGCACCGGGGGGCGCGTCTCTGACGAGCAGTACTTC
many	TRBD2	TRBV5-1	TRBJ2-3	CASNLNPGTSGRGGTDTQYF	TGCGCCAGCAACCTGAACCCTGGGACTAGCGGGAGAGGAGGCACAGATACGCAGTATTTT
.	TRBD2	TRBV27	TRBJ2-3	CASSFGLAGNSYTDTQYF	TGTGCCAGCAGTTTCGGGCTAGCGGGCAACTCTTACACAGATACGCAGTATTTT
.	.	TRBV20-1	TRBJ2-3	CSAARGADTQYF	TGCAGTGCCGCCCGCGGTGCAGATACGCAGTATTTT
many	.	TRBV5-1	TRBJ2-7	CASSLDVPRTKGAYEQYF	TGCGCCAGCAGCTTGGACGTTCCGCGGACCAAAGGGGCCTACGAGCAGTACTTC
few	TRBD2	TRBV9	TRBJ2-1	CASSVDPAGVPGEQFF	TGTGCCAGCAGCGTAGACCCAGCGGGAGTACCGGGTGAGCAGTTCTTC
many	TRBD1	TRBV2	TRBJ1-4	CASSETARGRDEKLFF	TGTGCCAGCAGTGAAACGGCCAGGGGGCGAGATGAAAAACTGTTTTTT
few	.	TRBV3-1	TRBJ2-7	CASSDRTSRGYEQYF	TGTGCCAGCAGCGATAGAACTAGTAGAGGGTACGAGCAGTACTTC
.	.	TRBV28	TRBJ2-4	CASSSFQSLAKNIQYF	TGTGCCAGCAGTTCTTTCCAATCTTTAGCCAAAAACATTCAGTACTTC
many	.	TRBV29-1	TRBJ2-3	CSVDYIATSTDTQYF	TGCAGCGTTGATTATATAGCCACTAGCACAGATACGCAGTATTTT
.	.	TRBV5-6	TRBJ1-4	CASSLVGAEKLFF	TGTGCCAGCAGCTTGGTGGGGGCCGAAAAACTGTTTTTT